This TCR beta chain was captured in a study of response to subunit inactivated influenza vaccine. One entry per CDR3 protein, called by TCRdb with MiXCR from the RT-PCR reads. The sample lists about 540,000 distinct CDR3 sequences; 14% were seen once. The CDR3 runs to 15 residues. Trimming took 1 base from V and 6 from J, leaving 16 bases between them. The J gene is TRBJ2-7, the V gene TRBV12-3 or TRBV12-4; a weak D match, TRBD1 (5 bases). This receptor was identified in a man aged 50-60 years who received an inactivated influenza vaccine. The sequencing used PBMCs from blood, collected 11 to 12 days after vaccination. This chain's CDR3 is CASSLGAGFSFEQYF. CDR3 DNA: TGTGCCAGCAGTTTAGGTGCAGGGTTTTCGTTCGAGCAGTACTTC.